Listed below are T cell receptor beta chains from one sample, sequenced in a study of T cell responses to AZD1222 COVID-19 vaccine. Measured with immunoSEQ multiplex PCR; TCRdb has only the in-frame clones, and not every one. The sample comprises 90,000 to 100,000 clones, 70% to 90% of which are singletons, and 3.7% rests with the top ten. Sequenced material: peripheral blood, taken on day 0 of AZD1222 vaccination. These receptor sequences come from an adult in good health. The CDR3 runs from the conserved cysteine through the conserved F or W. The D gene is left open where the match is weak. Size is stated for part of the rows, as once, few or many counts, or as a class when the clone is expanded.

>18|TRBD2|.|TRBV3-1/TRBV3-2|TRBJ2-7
TGTGCCAGCAGCCAACAGCGGGGCCATTTCACCCCTACCTACGAGCAGTACTTC
CASSQQRGHFTPTYEQYF
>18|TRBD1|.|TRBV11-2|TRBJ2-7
TGTGCCAGCAGCCAGGCACAGGGGGCGAGTCCGCCTCCCTACGAGCAGTACTTC
CASSQAQGASPPPYEQYF
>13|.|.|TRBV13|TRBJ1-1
TGTGCCAGCACCCAAGGGAGACACACTGAAGCTTTCTTT
CASTQGRHTEAFF
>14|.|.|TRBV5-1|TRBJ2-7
TGCGCCAGCAGCAGCCCAGGAATATCCTACGAGCAGTACTTC
CASSSPGISYEQYF
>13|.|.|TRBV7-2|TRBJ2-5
TGTGCCAGCAGCTTAGCGGGGGGTGAGACCCAGTACTTC
CASSLAGGETQYF
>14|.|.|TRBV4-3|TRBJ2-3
TGCGCCAGCAGCCAAACCATCAGGACAGATACGCAGTATTTT
CASSQTIRTDTQYF
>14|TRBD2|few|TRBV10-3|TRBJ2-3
TGTGCCATCGGACTAGCGGAGAGCACAGATACGCAGTATTTT
CAIGLAESTDTQYF
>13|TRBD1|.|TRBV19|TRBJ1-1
TGTGCCACCTACAGGGGTCTGAACACTGAAGCTTTCTTT
CATYRGLNTEAFF
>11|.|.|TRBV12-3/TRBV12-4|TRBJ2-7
TGTGCCAGCAGTTTAGCCCACGAGCAGTACTTC
CASSLAHEQYF
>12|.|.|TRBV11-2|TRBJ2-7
TGTGCCAGCAGCCCGGACAGAAACGAGCAGTACTTC
CASSPDRNEQYF
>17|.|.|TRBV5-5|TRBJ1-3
TGTGCCAGCAGCTTGGTCGAGGCATCGATCTCTGGAAACACCATATATTTT
CASSLVEASISGNTIYF
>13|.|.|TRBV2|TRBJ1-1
TGTGCCAGCAGGGAGGGCCGCGGGATTCAAGCTTTCTTT
CASREGRGIQAFF
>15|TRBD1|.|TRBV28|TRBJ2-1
TGTGCCAGCAACCGGATGGGACAGGGGCCTAATGAGCAGTTCTTC
CASNRMGQGPNEQFF
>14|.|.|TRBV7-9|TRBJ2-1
TGTGCCAGCAGCCCCGGTAGCTCCTACAATGAGCAGTTCTTC
CASSPGSSYNEQFF
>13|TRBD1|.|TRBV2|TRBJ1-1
TGTGCCAGCAGGACAGGGGGACACACTGAAGCTTTCTTT
CASRTGGHTEAFF
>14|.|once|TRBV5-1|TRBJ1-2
TGCGCCAGCAGCTTGTCTTCCGGGGCCTATGGCTACACCTTC
CASSLSSGAYGYTF
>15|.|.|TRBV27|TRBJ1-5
TGTGCCAGCAGCCGGGGGGGGAGGGGCGCTCAGCCCCAGCATTTT
CASSRGGRGAQPQHF
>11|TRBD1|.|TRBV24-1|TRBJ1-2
TGTGCCACCGGGGACAGGTATGGCTACACCTTC
CATGDRYGYTF
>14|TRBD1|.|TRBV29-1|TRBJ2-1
TGCAGCGTCCGCGACAGGGGTTGGGACAATGAGCAGTTCTTC
CSVRDRGWDNEQFF
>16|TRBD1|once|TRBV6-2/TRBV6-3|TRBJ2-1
TGTGCCAGCAGTCTCCGGGGACAGGGGTATCGCAATGAGCAGTTCTTC
CASSLRGQGYRNEQFF
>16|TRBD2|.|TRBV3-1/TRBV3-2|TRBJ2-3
TGTGCCAGCAGCCCCACAGCGGGGGGGCCAGGAGATACGCAGTATTTT
CASSPTAGGPGDTQYF
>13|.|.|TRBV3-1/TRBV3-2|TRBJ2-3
TGTGCCAGCACAAGAGGGGGCACAGATACGCAGTATTTT
CASTRGGTDTQYF